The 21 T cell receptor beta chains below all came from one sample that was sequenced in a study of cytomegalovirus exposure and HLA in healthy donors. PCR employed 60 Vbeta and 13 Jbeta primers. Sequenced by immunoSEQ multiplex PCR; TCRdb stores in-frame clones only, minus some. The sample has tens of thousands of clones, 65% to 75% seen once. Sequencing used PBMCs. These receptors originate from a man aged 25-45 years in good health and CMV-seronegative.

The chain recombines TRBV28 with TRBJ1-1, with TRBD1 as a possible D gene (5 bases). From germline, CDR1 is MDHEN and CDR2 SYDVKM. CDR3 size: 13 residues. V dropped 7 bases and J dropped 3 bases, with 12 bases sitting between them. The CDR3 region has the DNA TGTGCCAGCACAGGGCCTTCGGACACTGAAGCTTTCTTT. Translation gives CASTGPSDTEAFF.

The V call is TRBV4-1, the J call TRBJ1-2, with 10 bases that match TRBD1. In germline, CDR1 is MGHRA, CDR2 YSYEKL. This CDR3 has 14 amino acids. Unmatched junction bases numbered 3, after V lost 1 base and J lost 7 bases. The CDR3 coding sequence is TGCGCCAGCAGCCAAGGATGGACAGGGGGTGGCTACACCTTC. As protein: CASSQGWTGGGYTF.

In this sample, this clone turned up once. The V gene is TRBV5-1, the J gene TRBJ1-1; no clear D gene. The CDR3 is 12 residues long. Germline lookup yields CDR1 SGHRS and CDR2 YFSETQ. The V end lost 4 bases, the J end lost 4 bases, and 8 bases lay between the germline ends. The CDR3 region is CASSRVGTEAFF. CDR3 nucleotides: TGCGCCAGCAGCCGGGTCGGCACTGAAGCTTTCTTT.

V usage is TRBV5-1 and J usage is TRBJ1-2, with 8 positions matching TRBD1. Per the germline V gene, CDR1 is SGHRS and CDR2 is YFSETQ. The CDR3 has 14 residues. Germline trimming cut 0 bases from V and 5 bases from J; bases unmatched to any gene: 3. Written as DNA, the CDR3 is TGCGCCAGCAGCTTGGGGACAGGGATATATGGCTACACCTTC. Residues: CASSLGTGIYGYTF.

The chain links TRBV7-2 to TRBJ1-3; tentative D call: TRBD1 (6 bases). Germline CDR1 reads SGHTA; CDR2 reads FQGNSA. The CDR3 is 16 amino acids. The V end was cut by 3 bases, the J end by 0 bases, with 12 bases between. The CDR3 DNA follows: TGTGCCAGCAGCTTCGCAGGGGCGAGCTCTGGAAACACCATATATTTT. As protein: CASSFAGASSGNTIYF.

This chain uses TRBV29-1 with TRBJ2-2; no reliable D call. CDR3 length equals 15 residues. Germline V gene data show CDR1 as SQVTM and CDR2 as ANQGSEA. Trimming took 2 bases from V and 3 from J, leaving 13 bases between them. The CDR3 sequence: CSVETSESHTGELFF. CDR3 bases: TGCAGCGTTGAAACATCGGAGTCCCACACCGGGGAGCTGTTTTTT.

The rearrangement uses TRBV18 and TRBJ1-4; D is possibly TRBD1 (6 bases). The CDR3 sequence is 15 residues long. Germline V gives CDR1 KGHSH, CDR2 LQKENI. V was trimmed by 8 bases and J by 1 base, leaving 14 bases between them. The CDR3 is CASIGTRGTNEKLFF. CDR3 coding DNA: TGTGCCAGCATAGGAACCAGGGGAACTAATGAAAAACTGTTTTTT.

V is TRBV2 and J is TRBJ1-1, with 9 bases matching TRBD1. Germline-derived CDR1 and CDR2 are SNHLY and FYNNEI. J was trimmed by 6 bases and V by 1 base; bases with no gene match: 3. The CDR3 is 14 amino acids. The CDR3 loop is CASSEDRGRPEAFF. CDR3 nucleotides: TGTGCCAGCAGTGAAGACAGGGGGCGACCTGAAGCTTTCTTT.

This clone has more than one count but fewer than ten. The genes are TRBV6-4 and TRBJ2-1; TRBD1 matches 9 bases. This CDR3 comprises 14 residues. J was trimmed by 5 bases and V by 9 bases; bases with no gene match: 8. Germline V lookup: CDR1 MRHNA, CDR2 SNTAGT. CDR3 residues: CARAGQGPHNEQFF. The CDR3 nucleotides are TGTGCCAGGGCCGGACAGGGGCCGCACAATGAGCAGTTCTTC.

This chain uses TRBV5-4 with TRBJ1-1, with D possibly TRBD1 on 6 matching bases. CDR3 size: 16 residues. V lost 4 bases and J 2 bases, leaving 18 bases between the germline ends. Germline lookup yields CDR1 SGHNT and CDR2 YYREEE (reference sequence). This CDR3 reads CASSPGGRGTNTEAFF. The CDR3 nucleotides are TGTGCCAGCAGCCCTGGGGGCAGGGGAACTAACACTGAAGCTTTCTTT.

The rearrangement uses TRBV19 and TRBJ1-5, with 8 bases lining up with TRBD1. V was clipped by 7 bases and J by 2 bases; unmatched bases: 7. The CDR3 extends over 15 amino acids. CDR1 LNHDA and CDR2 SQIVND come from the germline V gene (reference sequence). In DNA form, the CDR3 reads TGTGCCAGTATCGGCCAGGGGGCCGGCAATCAGCCCCAGCATTTT. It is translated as CASIGQGAGNQPQHF.

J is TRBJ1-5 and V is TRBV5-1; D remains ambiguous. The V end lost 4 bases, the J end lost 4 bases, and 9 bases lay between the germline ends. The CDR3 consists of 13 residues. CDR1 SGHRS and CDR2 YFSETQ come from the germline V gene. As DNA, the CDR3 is TGCGCCAGCAGCCAAACGGGGAATCAGCCCCAGCATTTT. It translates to CASSQTGNQPQHF.

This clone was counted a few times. This chain's CDR3 is CSVDGTSGRSSYEQYF. For the CDR3, the DNA is TGCAGCGTTGACGGGACTAGCGGGAGGAGCTCCTACGAGCAGTACTTC. This sequence joins TRBV29-1 and TRBJ2-7, with 15 bases that match TRBD2. The CDR3 length is 16 residues. The V segment lost 3 bases and the J segment 0 bases; nucleotides outside the gene matches: 3. Per the germline V gene, CDR1 is SQVTM and CDR2 is ANQGSEA.

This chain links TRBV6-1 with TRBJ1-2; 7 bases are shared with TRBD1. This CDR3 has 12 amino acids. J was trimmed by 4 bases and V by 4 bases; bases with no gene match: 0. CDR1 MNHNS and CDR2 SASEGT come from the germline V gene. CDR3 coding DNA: TGTGCCAGCAGTGGGACAGGCTATGGCTACACCTTC. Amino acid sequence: CASSGTGYGYTF.

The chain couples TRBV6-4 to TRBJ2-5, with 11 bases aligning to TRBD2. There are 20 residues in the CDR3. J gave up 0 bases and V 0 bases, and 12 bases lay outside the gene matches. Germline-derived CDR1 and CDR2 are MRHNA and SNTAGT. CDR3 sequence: CASSDSGTSGVLEYQETQYF. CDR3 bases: TGTGCCAGCAGTGACTCCGGGACTAGCGGAGTCTTAGAGTACCAAGAGACCCAGTACTTC.

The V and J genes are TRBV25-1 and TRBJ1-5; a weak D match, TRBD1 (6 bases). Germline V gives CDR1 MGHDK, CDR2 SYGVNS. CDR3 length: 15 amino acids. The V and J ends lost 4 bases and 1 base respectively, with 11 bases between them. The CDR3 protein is CASSAGRGSNQPQHF. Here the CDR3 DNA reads TGTGCCAGCAGTGCCGGTAGGGGGAGCAATCAGCCCCAGCATTTT.

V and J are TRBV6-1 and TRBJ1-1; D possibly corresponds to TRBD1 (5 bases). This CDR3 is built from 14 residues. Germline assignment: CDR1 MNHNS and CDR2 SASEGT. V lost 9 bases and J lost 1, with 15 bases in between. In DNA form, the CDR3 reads TGTGCCAGTGGATCGGCCGGGGGGAACACTGAAGCTTTCTTT. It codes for CASGSAGGNTEAFF.

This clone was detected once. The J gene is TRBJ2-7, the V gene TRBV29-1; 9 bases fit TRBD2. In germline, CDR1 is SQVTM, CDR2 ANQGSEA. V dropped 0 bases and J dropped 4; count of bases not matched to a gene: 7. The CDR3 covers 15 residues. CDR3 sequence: CSVEELSGSEYEQYF. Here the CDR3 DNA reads TGCAGCGTTGAAGAGCTTAGCGGGAGTGAATACGAGCAGTACTTC.

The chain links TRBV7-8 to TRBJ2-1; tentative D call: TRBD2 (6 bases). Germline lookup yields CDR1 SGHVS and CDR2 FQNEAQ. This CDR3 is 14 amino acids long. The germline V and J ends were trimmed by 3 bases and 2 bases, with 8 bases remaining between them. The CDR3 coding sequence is TGTGCCAGCAGCTTTACGGGGGCCTACAATGAGCAGTTCTTC. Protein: CASSFTGAYNEQFF.

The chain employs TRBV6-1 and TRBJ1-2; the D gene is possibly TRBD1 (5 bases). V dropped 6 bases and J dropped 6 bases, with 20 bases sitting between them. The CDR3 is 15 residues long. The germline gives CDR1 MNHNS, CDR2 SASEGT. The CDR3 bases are TGTGCCAGCAGCCCTTCGTGGGAGGGGTGGGATGGCTACACCTTC. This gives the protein CASSPSWEGWDGYTF.

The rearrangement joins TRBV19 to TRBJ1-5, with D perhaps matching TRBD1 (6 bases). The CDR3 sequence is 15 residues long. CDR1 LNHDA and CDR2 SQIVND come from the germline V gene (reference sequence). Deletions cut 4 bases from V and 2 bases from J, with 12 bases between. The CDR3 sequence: CASSTQGFGNQPQHF. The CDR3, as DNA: TGTGCCAGTAGTACCCAGGGGTTCGGCAATCAGCCCCAGCATTTT.